This is a list of T cell receptor beta chains from one sample in a study of T cells in Graves' hyperthyroidism and ophthalmopathy. TCRdb used MiXCR to reprocess the multiplex PCR reads, holding one entry per CDR3 protein. The sample shows about half a million distinct CDR3 sequences, around 22% of them seen only once. Sequences were obtained from blood. These receptors came from a woman in her twenties or thirties with Graves' ophthalmopathy. CDR3s include the opening cysteine and the closing phenylalanine or tryptophan. The D gene is left open where the match is weak. Clone size is given for some rows only: seen once, a few or many times, or a class if the clone is expanded.

j_gene: TRBJ2-4; d_gene: -; abundance: -; v_gene: TRBV6-1; CDR3aa: CASSEGQGKNIQYF; CDR3nt: TGTGCCAGCAGTGAAGGGCAGGGGAAAAACATTCAGTACTTC
j_gene: TRBJ2-7; d_gene: -; abundance: -; v_gene: TRBV20-1; CDR3aa: CSANHETRVWEQYF; CDR3nt: TGCAGTGCTAACCATGAGACTAGAGTTTGGGAGCAGTACTTC
j_gene: TRBJ1-1; d_gene: -; abundance: many; v_gene: TRBV20-1; CDR3aa: CSAEWTLNTEAFF; CDR3nt: TGCAGTGCTGAATGGACGCTGAACACTGAAGCTTTCTTT
j_gene: TRBJ2-7; d_gene: -; abundance: many; v_gene: TRBV7-2; CDR3aa: CASQTGPSYEQYF; CDR3nt: TGTGCCAGCCAGACAGGCCCCTCCTACGAGCAGTACTTC
j_gene: TRBJ2-7; d_gene: -; abundance: -; v_gene: TRBV7-2; CDR3aa: CASRELSAAYVQYF; CDR3nt: TGTGCCAGCAGGGAACTATCGGCGGCCTACGTGCAGTACTTC
j_gene: TRBJ1-2; d_gene: -; abundance: many; v_gene: TRBV4-1; CDR3aa: CASSQDGGRYGYTF; CDR3nt: TGCGCCAGCAGCCAAGATGGGGGCCGATATGGCTACACCTTC
j_gene: TRBJ1-1; d_gene: -; abundance: -; v_gene: TRBV12-3/TRBV12-4; CDR3aa: CASSADRPEAFF; CDR3nt: TGTGCCAGCAGCGCCGACAGACCTGAAGCTTTCTTT
j_gene: TRBJ2-7; d_gene: TRBD1; abundance: -; v_gene: TRBV5-1; CDR3aa: CASSNLGQGVYEQYF; CDR3nt: TGCGCCAGCAGCAACTTGGGACAGGGAGTCTACGAGCAGTACTTC
j_gene: TRBJ2-5; d_gene: -; abundance: many; v_gene: TRBV28; CDR3aa: CASSFSLEGPVYQETQYF; CDR3nt: TGTGCCAGCAGTTTTTCCCTTGAGGGGCCCGTGTACCAAGAGACCCAGTACTTC
j_gene: TRBJ1-2; d_gene: -; abundance: many; v_gene: TRBV7-2; CDR3aa: CASRRAYSYGYTF; CDR3nt: TGTGCCAGCAGACGGGCGTATAGCTATGGCTACACCTTC
j_gene: TRBJ1-1; d_gene: -; abundance: few; v_gene: TRBV29-1; CDR3aa: CSVEDPQEGEAFF; CDR3nt: TGCAGCGTTGAAGACCCCCAGGAAGGTGAAGCTTTCTTT
j_gene: TRBJ1-2; d_gene: TRBD1; abundance: -; v_gene: TRBV27; CDR3aa: CASSSGTGALTF; CDR3nt: TGTGCCAGCAGCTCCGGGACAGGGGCTCTCACCTTC
j_gene: TRBJ2-5; d_gene: TRBD2; abundance: -; v_gene: TRBV20-1; CDR3aa: CSATGRRETQYF; CDR3nt: TGCAGTGCTACCGGGAGGCGGGAGACCCAGTACTTC
j_gene: TRBJ1-5; d_gene: -; abundance: -; v_gene: TRBV28; CDR3aa: CASSFSDRIGQPQHF; CDR3nt: TGTGCCAGCAGTTTCTCCGACAGGATCGGCCAGCCCCAGCATTTT
j_gene: TRBJ1-5; d_gene: TRBD1; abundance: -; v_gene: TRBV20-1; CDR3aa: CSATGRQGPRPQHF; CDR3nt: TGCAGTGCCACGGGGAGACAGGGCCCGCGGCCCCAGCATTTT
j_gene: TRBJ2-5; d_gene: -; abundance: many; v_gene: TRBV20-1; CDR3aa: CSASGRGIQETQYF; CDR3nt: -
j_gene: TRBJ2-7; d_gene: -; abundance: many; v_gene: TRBV12-3/TRBV12-4; CDR3aa: CASSFSAKSYEQYF; CDR3nt: TGTGCCAGCAGTTTCTCGGCCAAATCCTACGAGCAGTACTTC
j_gene: TRBJ2-3; d_gene: -; abundance: once; v_gene: TRBV30; CDR3aa: CAWSPRGDTQYF; CDR3nt: TGTGCCTGGAGTCCCCGGGGAGATACGCAGTATTTT
j_gene: TRBJ2-7; d_gene: -; abundance: many; v_gene: TRBV28; CDR3aa: CASSSTVGEQYF; CDR3nt: TGTGCCAGCAGTTCGACAGTAGGCGAGCAGTACTTC
j_gene: TRBJ1-1; d_gene: -; abundance: many; v_gene: TRBV12-3/TRBV12-4; CDR3aa: CASTGNTEAFF; CDR3nt: TGTGCCAGCACGGGGAACACTGAAGCTTTCTTT
j_gene: TRBJ1-1; d_gene: -; abundance: few; v_gene: TRBV5-6; CDR3aa: CASTWGRFMNTEAFF; CDR3nt: TGTGCCAGCACTTGGGGGCGTTTTATGAACACTGAAGCTTTCTTT
j_gene: TRBJ1-5; d_gene: -; abundance: -; v_gene: TRBV5-4; CDR3aa: CASSLTGSWDQPQHF; CDR3nt: TGTGCCAGCAGCTTAACAGGGTCGTGGGATCAGCCCCAGCATTTT
j_gene: TRBJ1-2; d_gene: TRBD1; abundance: many; v_gene: TRBV6-1; CDR3aa: CASSLLGTGARGYTF; CDR3nt: TGTGCCAGCAGCCTTCTCGGGACAGGGGCCAGGGGCTACACCTTC
j_gene: TRBJ2-5; d_gene: -; abundance: many; v_gene: TRBV12-3/TRBV12-4; CDR3aa: CASSMASGGETQYF; CDR3nt: TGTGCCAGCAGTATGGCAAGTGGGGGAGAGACCCAGTACTTC
j_gene: TRBJ1-2; d_gene: TRBD1; abundance: -; v_gene: TRBV6-1; CDR3aa: CASRHTQGARLGYTF; CDR3nt: TGTGCCAGCAGACACACACAGGGGGCACGGCTAGGCTACACCTTC
j_gene: TRBJ2-1; d_gene: TRBD1; abundance: many; v_gene: TRBV7-3; CDR3aa: CASSPFRGGHAGSYNEQFF; CDR3nt: TGTGCCAGCAGCCCCTTCCGAGGGGGCCATGCAGGGTCCTACAATGAGCAGTTCTTC
j_gene: TRBJ1-2; d_gene: -; abundance: many; v_gene: TRBV6-5; CDR3aa: CASSYSSGDYGYTF; CDR3nt: TGTGCCAGCAGTTACTCGTCAGGGGACTATGGCTACACCTTC
j_gene: TRBJ2-7; d_gene: -; abundance: -; v_gene: TRBV6-4; CDR3aa: CASQCRAITEGYEQYF; CDR3nt: TGTGCGAGCCAATGTCGGGCAATAACCGAGGGGTACGAGCAGTACTTC
j_gene: TRBJ2-5; d_gene: TRBD2; abundance: many; v_gene: TRBV30; CDR3aa: CAYGLAPTSETQYF; CDR3nt: TGTGCCTACGGACTAGCGCCCACCAGCGAGACCCAGTACTTC
j_gene: TRBJ1-1; d_gene: TRBD1; abundance: -; v_gene: TRBV6-5; CDR3aa: CASSYEGARVTEAFF; CDR3nt: TGTGCCAGCAGTTACGAGGGGGCGCGGGTCACTGAAGCTTTCTTT
j_gene: TRBJ1-2; d_gene: -; abundance: few; v_gene: TRBV5-1; CDR3aa: CASSLEDAYGYTF; CDR3nt: TGCGCCAGCAGCTTGGAAGATGCTTATGGCTACACCTTC
j_gene: TRBJ2-5; d_gene: -; abundance: -; v_gene: TRBV2; CDR3aa: CASRGEAETQYF; CDR3nt: TGTGCCAGCAGGGGAGAAGCAGAGACCCAGTACTTC
j_gene: TRBJ1-5; d_gene: -; abundance: few; v_gene: TRBV12-3/TRBV12-4; CDR3aa: CASSVLYSNQPQHF; CDR3nt: TGTGCCAGCAGTGTCTTATATAGCAATCAGCCTCAGCATTTT
j_gene: TRBJ1-1; d_gene: -; abundance: many; v_gene: TRBV12-3/TRBV12-4; CDR3aa: CASSLRIDPEAEAFF; CDR3nt: TGTGCCAGCAGTTTAAGAATAGACCCGGAGGCTGAAGCTTTCTTT
j_gene: TRBJ2-7; d_gene: -; abundance: many; v_gene: TRBV5-1; CDR3aa: CASSFGAGVYEQYF; CDR3nt: TGCGCCAGCAGCTTTGGTGCAGGGGTTTACGAGCAGTACTTC
j_gene: TRBJ2-7; d_gene: -; abundance: many; v_gene: TRBV12-3/TRBV12-4; CDR3aa: CASSPLGGSKSYEQYF; CDR3nt: TGTGCCAGCAGTCCGCTAGGCGGATCAAAATCCTACGAGCAGTACTTC
j_gene: TRBJ2-7; d_gene: TRBD2; abundance: -; v_gene: TRBV20-1; CDR3aa: CSAQSGREPYEQYF; CDR3nt: TGCAGTGCTCAAAGCGGGAGGGAGCCCTACGAGCAGTACTTC
j_gene: TRBJ2-7; d_gene: -; abundance: many; v_gene: TRBV5-1; CDR3aa: CASSFGRDYEQYF; CDR3nt: TGCGCCAGCAGCTTCGGCAGGGACTACGAGCAGTACTTC
j_gene: TRBJ1-2; d_gene: TRBD1; abundance: many; v_gene: TRBV30; CDR3aa: CAWSDMGQIYGYTF; CDR3nt: TGTGCCTGGAGTGACATGGGACAGATCTATGGCTACACCTTC
j_gene: TRBJ2-7; d_gene: TRBD2; abundance: many; v_gene: TRBV19; CDR3aa: CASSAKPGLADEQYF; CDR3nt: TGTGCCAGTAGTGCCAAACCGGGACTAGCGGACGAGCAGTACTTC
j_gene: TRBJ1-2; d_gene: TRBD1; abundance: many; v_gene: TRBV4-1; CDR3aa: CASSQPGGLGYTF; CDR3nt: TGCGCCAGCAGCCAACCAGGGGGCCTTGGCTACACCTTC
j_gene: TRBJ2-7; d_gene: TRBD1; abundance: few; v_gene: TRBV6-1; CDR3aa: CASNAPGQGGYEQYF; CDR3nt: TGTGCCAGCAATGCTCCGGGACAGGGCGGCTACGAGCAGTACTTC
j_gene: TRBJ1-5; d_gene: TRBD1; abundance: -; v_gene: TRBV19; CDR3aa: CASSVPGQGSQPQHF; CDR3nt: TGTGCCAGTAGTGTCCCGGGACAGGGAAGCCAGCCCCAGCATTTT
j_gene: TRBJ2-5; d_gene: -; abundance: -; v_gene: TRBV12-3/TRBV12-4; CDR3aa: CASRPDSQETQYF; CDR3nt: TGTGCCAGCAGACCCGACAGCCAAGAGACCCAGTACTTC
j_gene: TRBJ1-2; d_gene: TRBD1; abundance: few; v_gene: TRBV6-5; CDR3aa: CASSYFHRGQNYGYTF; CDR3nt: TGTGCCAGCAGTTACTTCCACAGGGGCCAGAACTATGGCTACACCTTC
j_gene: TRBJ1-2; d_gene: -; abundance: many; v_gene: TRBV30; CDR3aa: CAWTRRVLFYGYTF; CDR3nt: TGTGCCTGGACGCGACGAGTACTATTCTATGGCTACACCTTC
j_gene: TRBJ2-7; d_gene: -; abundance: many; v_gene: TRBV6-1; CDR3aa: CASIGLLSYEQYF; CDR3nt: TGTGCCAGCATTGGCCTTTTATCCTACGAGCAGTACTTC
j_gene: TRBJ2-7; d_gene: -; abundance: -; v_gene: TRBV2; CDR3aa: CASRGDPYEQYF; CDR3nt: TGTGCCAGCAGGGGGGACCCCTACGAGCAGTACTTC
j_gene: TRBJ2-7; d_gene: -; abundance: many; v_gene: TRBV11-2; CDR3aa: CASSSSDGAYEQYF; CDR3nt: TGTGCCAGCAGCTCCTCGGACGGAGCCTACGAGCAGTACTTC
j_gene: TRBJ1-3; d_gene: -; abundance: few; v_gene: TRBV6-5; CDR3aa: CASSFTGTGNTIYF; CDR3nt: TGTGCCAGCAGTTTCACAGGAACTGGAAACACCATATATTTT
j_gene: TRBJ1-2; d_gene: -; abundance: -; v_gene: TRBV7-2; CDR3aa: CASSPGLNNYGYTF; CDR3nt: TGTGCCAGCAGCCCGGGGTTGAATAACTATGGCTACACCTTC
j_gene: TRBJ2-5; d_gene: -; abundance: many; v_gene: TRBV29-1; CDR3aa: CSVTPGQGSWETQYF; CDR3nt: TGCAGCGTGACGCCGGGACAAGGGTCGTGGGAGACCCAGTACTTC
j_gene: TRBJ2-7; d_gene: -; abundance: -; v_gene: TRBV3-1; CDR3aa: CASSQVRTIYEQYF; CDR3nt: TGTGCCAGCAGCCAAGTTCGGACAATCTACGAGCAGTACTTC
j_gene: TRBJ2-7; d_gene: -; abundance: many; v_gene: TRBV27; CDR3aa: CASSPQTYYEQYF; CDR3nt: TGTGCCAGCAGTCCCCAAACCTACTACGAGCAGTACTTC
j_gene: TRBJ1-2; d_gene: TRBD1; abundance: many; v_gene: TRBV7-8; CDR3aa: CASSLVRTGTRQDGYTF; CDR3nt: TGTGCCAGCAGCTTAGTCCGGACAGGGACCCGGCAGGATGGCTACACCTTC
j_gene: TRBJ1-1; d_gene: -; abundance: many; v_gene: TRBV30; CDR3aa: CAWRVGSLMNTEAFF; CDR3nt: TGTGCCTGGAGGGTAGGAAGTCTCATGAACACTGAAGCTTTCTTT
j_gene: TRBJ1-1; d_gene: -; abundance: many; v_gene: TRBV12-3/TRBV12-4; CDR3aa: CANTQIMNTEAFF; CDR3nt: TGTGCCAACACACAGATAATGAACACTGAAGCTTTCTTT